This passage covers 10 T cell receptor beta chains from one sample sequenced in a study of CD8+ T cells in alopecia areata. Once RNA had been extracted, it was reverse transcribed into cDNA to act as the sequencing template. TCRdb's table, derived via immunoSEQ multiplex PCR, lists solely in-frame clones and lacks some. The sample shows about 69,000 clones, approximately 60% of them seen only once. The starting material was CD8+ T cells sorted from blood, obtained at week 0. The source is a human donor with alopecia areata.

The V and J genes are TRBV7-9 and TRBJ1-2, with TRBD1 as a possible D gene (6 bases). V lost 1 base to trimming and J lost 3 bases, with 12 bases between them. CDR3 length equals 15 residues. Germline lookup yields CDR1 SEHNR and CDR2 FQNEAQ (reference sequence). Written as DNA, the CDR3 is TGTGCCAGCAGCTTAGACCGACAGGCTTACTATGGCTACACCTTC. Protein sequence: CASSLDRQAYYGYTF.

This clone came up once. In nucleotides, the CDR3 is TGTGCCAGCAGACCCGGACTCGAGGATTCACCCCTCCACTTT. This encodes CASRPGLEDSPLHF. V gene TRBV27 combines with J gene TRBJ1-6; D remains ambiguous. CDR3 length: 14 residues. CDR1 is MNHEY and CDR2 is SMNVEV in the germline V gene (reference sequence). Deletions cut 6 bases from V and 8 bases from J, with 14 bases between.

The DNA for the CDR3 is TGTGCCAGCTCACCACCGGTAGCAGGGATCGATAATTCACCCCTCCACTTT. Amino acid sequence: CASSPPVAGIDNSPLHF. The chain has TRBV18 and TRBJ1-6, with a possible D match to TRBD1 (5 bases). The CDR3 has 17 residues. The V and J ends lost 0 bases and 5 bases respectively, with 14 bases between them. Germline V gene lookup returns CDR1 KGHSH and CDR2 LQKENI.

The V call is TRBV27, the J call TRBJ1-5; the D is unclear. V was clipped by 2 bases and J by 6 bases, with 5 bases between them. CDR1 is MNHEY, CDR2 SMNVEV, per germline (reference sequence). The CDR3 consists of 12 residues. DNA for the CDR3: TGTGCCAGCAGTTTAACCGGTCAGCCCCAGCATTTT. It codes for CASSLTGQPQHF.

This clone has at least ten counts. This sequence joins TRBV28 and TRBJ2-7, with TRBD1 identical over 8 bases. The CDR3 spans 13 residues. Germline values: CDR1 MDHEN, CDR2 SYDVKM. With V trimmed by 8 bases and J by 5 bases, 8 bases remained unmatched. The CDR3 spells CASSIQGANEQYF. As DNA, the CDR3 is TGTGCCAGCTCTATTCAGGGGGCGAACGAGCAGTACTTC. Complete variable domain (other parts from reference TRBV28 and TRBJ2-7): DVKVTQSSRYLVKRTGEKVFLECVQDMDHENMFWYRQDPGLGLRLIYFSYDVKMKEKGDIPEGYSVSREKKERFSLILESASTNQTSMYLCASSIQGANEQYFGPGTRLTVT.

The chain joins TRBV13 to TRBJ2-7; 8 bases are shared with TRBD1. Germline CDR1 reads PRHDT; CDR2 reads FYEKMQ (reference sequence). The CDR3 is 14 amino acids. V shed 5 bases, J shed 5 bases, and the junction held 8 bases outside the gene matches. For the CDR3, the DNA is TGTGCCAGCAGCCAAAGACAGGGGACCAACGAGCAGTACTTC. Its protein product is CASSQRQGTNEQYF. Based on the CDR3 plus reference TRBV13 and TRBJ2-7, the full variable domain is AAGVIQSPRHLIKEKRETATLKCYPIPRHDTVYWYQQGPGQDPQFLISFYEKMQSDKGSIPDRFSAQQFSDYHSELNMSSLELGDSALYFCASSQRQGTNEQYFGPGTRLTVT.

The rearrangement links TRBV9 to TRBJ1-1; D is possibly TRBD1 (6 bases). The CDR3 consists of 15 residues. V lost 0 bases and J 0 bases, leaving 9 bases between the germline ends. CDR1 SGDLS and CDR2 YYNGEE come from the germline V gene. DNA for the CDR3: TGTGCCAGCAGCGTAGGACAGGAACTGAACACTGAAGCTTTCTTT. This codes for CASSVGQELNTEAFF.

The chain employs TRBV27 and TRBJ1-2; weak D call: TRBD1 (5 bases). Germline loops: CDR1 MNHEY, CDR2 SMNVEV (reference sequence). V was clipped by 5 bases and J by 5 bases, with 15 bases between them. CDR3 length equals 14 residues. The CDR3 region is CASSHSGPSYGYTF. The CDR3 DNA reads as TGTGCCAGCAGTCATTCAGGGCCCTCGTATGGCTACACCTTC.

This clone has a count of ten or more. J is TRBJ2-7 and V is TRBV14; D call uncertain. V lost 4 bases and J lost 0, with 7 bases in between. Germline CDR1 reads SGHDN; CDR2 reads FVKESK. CDR3 length equals 13 residues. In nucleotides, the CDR3 is TGTGCCAGCAGCCTTCAGAGCTCCTACGAGCAGTACTTC. Encoded protein: CASSLQSSYEQYF.

This clone was detected only a few times. The chain combines TRBV10-2 with TRBJ1-2, with no clear D. Trimming removed 0 bases at V and 8 bases at J, with 16 bases between. CDR1 WSHSY and CDR2 SAAADI come from the germline V gene. The CDR3 sequence is 15 residues long. CDR3 residues: CASSESGGPEDGYTF. DNA of the CDR3: TGCGCCAGCAGTGAGTCCGGCGGGCCCGAAGACGGCTACACCTTC.